Below, one TCR beta chain is given with its context. Relative to the germline gene, one junction end is altered; a read error may explain this. The method was immunoSEQ multiplex PCR; TCRdb's version includes in-frame clones alone and lacks a portion of them. The sample consists of tens of thousands of clones, just over 90% of them appearing once. This entry is derived from a study of T cell changes during pregnancy in multiple sclerosis. The CDR3 consists of 11 residues. Germline V gives CDR1 MDHEN, CDR2 SYDVKM. The rearrangement joins TRBV28 to TRBJ1-1; D ambiguous. Here the sequenced sample was CD4+ T cells from peripheral blood mononuclear cells, taken before pregnancy. This TCR was recovered from a female donor with multiple sclerosis, enrolled in a pregnancy study. CDR3 nucleotide sequence: TGTGCCAGCAGTTCGGCCCAGACTCAATTTTTT. Translation gives CASSSAQTQFF.